This is a list of T cell receptor beta chains from one sample in a study of long-term antiretroviral therapy in people with HIV. Generated by immunoSEQ multiplex PCR, the TCRdb table keeps only in-frame clones and is missing some. This sample has 15,000 to 20,000 clones, with about 81% found just once. The sample was unsorted PBMCs, taken 0.3 years before starting antiretroviral therapy. The receptors here all came from a man aged 50 to 59 with HIV. Both conserved end residues are part of each CDR3. A D gene is named only where the DNA matches it firmly. Not all rows give a size; the values are once, few, many and, for expanded clones, a class.

size	J	D	V	CDR3	DNA
-	TRBJ1-1	-	TRBV5-4	CASSPGGQLENTEAFF	TGTGCCAGCAGCCCGGGGGGCCAATTGGAAAACACTGAAGCTTTCTTT
-	TRBJ2-7	-	TRBV7-8	CASSLLAPEQYF	TGTGCCAGCAGCTTACTAGCCCCCGAGCAGTACTTC
-	TRBJ2-7	-	TRBV2	CAEETDSYEQYF	TGTGCCGAAGAGACAGATTCCTACGAGCAGTACTTC
once	TRBJ1-2	TRBD1	TRBV6-6	CASSYTGTDGYTF	TGTGCCAGCAGTTACACCGGGACAGATGGCTACACCTTC
few	TRBJ2-7	TRBD2	TRBV4-3	CASSQEGGINSYEQYF	TGCGCCAGCAGCCAAGAGGGGGGGATAAACTCCTACGAGCAGTACTTC
-	TRBJ2-7	TRBD1	TRBV11-2	CASSRDSPKVIF	TGTGCCAGCAGCCGGGACAGCCCTAAGGTTATCTTC
-	TRBJ2-7	TRBD1	TRBV9	CASSVEPDRYEQYF	TGTGCCAGCAGCGTAGAACCGGACAGGTACGAGCAGTACTTC
-	TRBJ2-3	-	TRBV5-4	CASRFFPSTDTQYF	TGTGCCAGCAGGTTCTTCCCGAGCACAGATACGCAGTATTTT
-	TRBJ2-2	TRBD1	TRBV30	CASPRTGNTGELFF	TGTGCCTCCCCACGGACAGGGAACACCGGGGAGCTGTTTTTT
-	TRBJ2-5	-	TRBV6-5	CASSRSQETQYF	TGTGCCAGCAGCCGGTCCCAAGAGACCCAGTACTTC
-	TRBJ2-2	-	TRBV6-6	CASSLLGNTGELFF	TGTGCCAGCAGTCTTCTGGGGAACACCGGGGAGCTGTTTTTT
-	TRBJ1-1	-	TRBV15	CATSRDRRGLNTEAFF	TGTGCCACCAGCAGAGATCGACGCGGGTTGAACACTGAAGCTTTCTTT
-	TRBJ2-7	-	TRBV5-4	CASSLYVGGNEQYF	TGTGCCAGCAGCTTGTATGTTGGGGGGAACGAGCAGTACTTC
-	TRBJ2-2	TRBD1	TRBV10-1	CASMGQGDTGELFF	TGCGCCAGCATGGGACAGGGGGACACCGGGGAGCTGTTTTTT
-	TRBJ1-5	-	TRBV7-6	CASSLEGGPQHF	TGTGCCAGCAGCTTAGAAGGGGGGCCCCAGCATTTT
-	TRBJ1-2	-	TRBV27	CASSLSGTHYGYTF	TGTGCCAGCAGTTTATCCGGGACACACTATGGCTACACCTTC
-	TRBJ2-3	-	TRBV11-3	CASSLTDTQYF	TGTGCCAGCAGCTTAACAGATACGCAGTATTTT
-	TRBJ2-7	-	TRBV10-3	CAITGSILGYEQYF	TGTGCCATAACAGGTTCCATCCTTGGGTACGAGCAGTACTTC
once	TRBJ1-1	-	TRBV12-5	CASGLVLDSGQHFTMNTEAFF	TGTGCTAGTGGTTTGGTACTTGATTCGGGGCAGCACTTTACCATGAACACTGAAGCTTTCTTT
-	TRBJ1-5	-	TRBV11-3	CASSLDGAVNQPQHF	TGTGCCAGCAGCTTAGATGGGGCAGTGAATCAGCCCCAGCATTTT
few	TRBJ1-6	-	TRBV15	CATSRLNSGNWNSPLHF	TGTGCCACCAGCAGATTGAACTCAGGGAATTGGAATTCACCCCTCCACTTT
few	TRBJ1-6	-	TRBV19	CASTPLGEGNSPLHF	TGTGCCAGTACCCCATTAGGGGAAGGAAATTCACCCCTCCACTTT
-	TRBJ2-2	-	TRBV5-5	CASSLLPRVANTGELFF	TGTGCCAGCAGCTTGCTGCCAAGAGTCGCGAACACCGGGGAGCTGTTTTTT
-	TRBJ1-1	-	TRBV2	CASGSMGSTEAFF	TGTGCCAGCGGATCAATGGGGTCCACTGAAGCTTTCTTT
once	TRBJ2-7	TRBD1	TRBV28	CASSLRRGQGVLYEQYF	TGTGCCAGCAGTTTAAGGAGGGGACAGGGGGTCCTCTACGAGCAGTACTTC
-	TRBJ1-1	TRBD1	TRBV27	CASSPTGYKNTEAFF	TGTGCCAGCAGTCCGACAGGGTACAAGAACACTGAAGCTTTCTTT
-	TRBJ2-7	-	TRBV7-8	CASSPGRTVYEQYF	TGTGCCAGCAGCCCTGGACGGACAGTCTACGAGCAGTACTTC
-	TRBJ1-3	-	TRBV5-1	CASSPAVGRSNTIYF	TGCGCCAGCAGCCCAGCGGTGGGTAGGAGTAACACCATATATTTT
-	TRBJ2-5	TRBD2	TRBV5-1	CASSLEGEGKTQYF	TGCGCCAGCAGCTTGGAAGGGGAGGGGAAGACCCAGTACTTC